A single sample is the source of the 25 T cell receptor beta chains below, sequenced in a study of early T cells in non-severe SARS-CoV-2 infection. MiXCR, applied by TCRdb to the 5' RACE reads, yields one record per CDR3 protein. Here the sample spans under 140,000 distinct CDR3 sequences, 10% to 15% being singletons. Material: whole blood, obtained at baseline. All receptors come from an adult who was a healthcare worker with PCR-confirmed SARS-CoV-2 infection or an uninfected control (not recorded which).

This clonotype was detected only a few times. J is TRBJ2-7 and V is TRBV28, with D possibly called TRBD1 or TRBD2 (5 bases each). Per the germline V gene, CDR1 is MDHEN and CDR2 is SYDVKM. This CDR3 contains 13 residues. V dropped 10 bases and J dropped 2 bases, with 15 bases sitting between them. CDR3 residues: CATSGGEAYEQYF. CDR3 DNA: TGTGCCACCTCTGGGGGAGAAGCCTACGAGCAGTACTTC.

CDR3 DNA: TGCAGCGTTGAAAGGATGGCAGGGGGCACCGGGGAGCTGTTTTTT. It specifies CSVERMAGGTGELFF. V is TRBV29-1 and J is TRBJ2-2, with 7 bases identical to TRBD1. Germline V gene data show CDR1 as SQVTM and CDR2 as ANQGSEA. The CDR3 has 15 amino acids. J was trimmed by 4 bases and V by 2 bases; bases with no gene match: 7.

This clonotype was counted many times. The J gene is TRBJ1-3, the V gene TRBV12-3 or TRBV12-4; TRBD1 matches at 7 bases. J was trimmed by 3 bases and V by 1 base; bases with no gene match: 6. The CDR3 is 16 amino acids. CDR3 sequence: CASSLGVTGSGNTIYF. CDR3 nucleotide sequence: TGTGCCAGCAGTTTAGGTGTGACAGGGAGTGGAAACACCATATATTTT.

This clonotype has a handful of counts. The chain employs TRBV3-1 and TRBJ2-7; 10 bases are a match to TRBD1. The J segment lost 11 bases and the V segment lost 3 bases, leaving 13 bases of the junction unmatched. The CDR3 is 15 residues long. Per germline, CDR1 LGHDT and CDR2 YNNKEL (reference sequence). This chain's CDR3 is CASSHTGQGPTREYF. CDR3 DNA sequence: TGTGCCAGCAGCCATACGGGACAGGGGCCTACGAGGGAGTACTTC.

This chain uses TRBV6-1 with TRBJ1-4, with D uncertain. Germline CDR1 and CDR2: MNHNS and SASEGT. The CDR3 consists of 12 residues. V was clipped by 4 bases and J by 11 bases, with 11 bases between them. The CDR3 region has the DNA TGTGCCAGCAGTGGGCCCCCCACGAAACTGTTTTTT. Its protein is CASSGPPTKLFF.

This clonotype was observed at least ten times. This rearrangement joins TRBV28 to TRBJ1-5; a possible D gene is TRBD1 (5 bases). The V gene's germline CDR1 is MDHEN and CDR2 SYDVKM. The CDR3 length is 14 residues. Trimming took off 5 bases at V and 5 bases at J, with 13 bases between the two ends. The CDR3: CASSPRQPYQPQHF. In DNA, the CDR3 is TGTGCCAGCAGTCCCAGACAGCCTTATCAGCCCCAGCATTTT.

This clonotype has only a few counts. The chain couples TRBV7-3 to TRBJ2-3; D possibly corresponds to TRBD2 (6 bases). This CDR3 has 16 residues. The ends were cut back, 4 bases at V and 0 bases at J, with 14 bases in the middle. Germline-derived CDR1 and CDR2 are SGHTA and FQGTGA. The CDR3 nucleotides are TGTGCCAGCAGCTCGAGGGCGGGGAGTAGCACAGATACGCAGTATTTT. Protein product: CASSSRAGSSTDTQYF.

The CDR3 DNA reads TGTGCCAGCAGCTCCGAGCGGGGCCGACGGGATGAGCAGTTCTTC. Protein product: CASSSERGRRDEQFF. This rearrangement joins TRBV7-2 to TRBJ2-1; 7 bases fit TRBD2. The CDR3 has 15 residues. Germline lookup yields CDR1 SGHTA and CDR2 FQGNSA. Germline trimming cut 4 bases from V and 8 bases from J; bases unmatched to any gene: 11.

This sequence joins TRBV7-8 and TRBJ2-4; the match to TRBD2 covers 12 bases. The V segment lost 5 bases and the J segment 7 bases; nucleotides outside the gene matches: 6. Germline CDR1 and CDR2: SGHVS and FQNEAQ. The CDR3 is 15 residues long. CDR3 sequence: CASSPRLAGENIQYF. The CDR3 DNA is TGTGCCAGCAGCCCCCGACTAGCGGGGGAGAACATTCAGTACTTC.

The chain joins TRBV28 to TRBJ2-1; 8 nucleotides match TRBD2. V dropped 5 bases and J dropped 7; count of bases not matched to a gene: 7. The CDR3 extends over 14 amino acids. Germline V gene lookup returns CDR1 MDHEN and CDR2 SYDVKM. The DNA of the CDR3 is TGTGCCAGCAGTCGGAGCGGGAGATGGAATGAGCAGTTCTTC. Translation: CASSRSGRWNEQFF.

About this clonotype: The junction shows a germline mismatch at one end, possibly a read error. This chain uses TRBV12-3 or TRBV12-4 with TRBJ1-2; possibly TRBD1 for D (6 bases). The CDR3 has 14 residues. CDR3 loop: CASSLAGGAGGYTF. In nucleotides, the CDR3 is TGTGCCAGCAGCTTAGCTGGGGGCGCGGGCGGCTACACCTTC.

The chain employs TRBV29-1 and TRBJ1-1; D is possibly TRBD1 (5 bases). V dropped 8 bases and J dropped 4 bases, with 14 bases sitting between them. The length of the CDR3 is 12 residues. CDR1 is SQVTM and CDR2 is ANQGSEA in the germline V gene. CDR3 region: CSIFGGGTEAFF. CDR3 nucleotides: TGCAGCATTTTTGGTGGGGGCACTGAAGCTTTCTTT.

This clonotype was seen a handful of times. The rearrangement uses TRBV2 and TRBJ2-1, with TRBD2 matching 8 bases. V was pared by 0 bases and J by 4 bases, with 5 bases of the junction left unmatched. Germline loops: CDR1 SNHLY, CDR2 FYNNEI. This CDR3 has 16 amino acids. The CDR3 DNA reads TGTGCCAGCAGTGAAGCGCCGGCTAGCGGGTACAATGAGCAGTTCTTC. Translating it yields CASSEAPASGYNEQFF.

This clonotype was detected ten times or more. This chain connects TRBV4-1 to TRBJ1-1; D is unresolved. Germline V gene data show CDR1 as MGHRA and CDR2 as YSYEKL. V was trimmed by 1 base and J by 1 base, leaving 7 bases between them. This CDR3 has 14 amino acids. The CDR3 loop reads CASSQVLTNTEAFF. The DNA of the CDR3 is TGCGCCAGCAGCCAAGTCCTCACGAACACTGAAGCTTTCTTT.

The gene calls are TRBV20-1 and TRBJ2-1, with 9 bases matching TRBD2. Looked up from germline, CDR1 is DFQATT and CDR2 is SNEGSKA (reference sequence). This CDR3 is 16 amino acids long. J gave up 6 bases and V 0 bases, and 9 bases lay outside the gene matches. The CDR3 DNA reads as TGCAGTGCTAGAGATTCCGCGGGGGGGCCCAGCAATGAGCAGTTCTTC. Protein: CSARDSAGGPSNEQFF.

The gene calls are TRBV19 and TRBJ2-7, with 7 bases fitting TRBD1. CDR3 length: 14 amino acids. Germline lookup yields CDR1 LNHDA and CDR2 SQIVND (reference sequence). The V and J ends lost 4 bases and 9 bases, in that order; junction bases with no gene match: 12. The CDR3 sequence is CASSTDRAQTGQYF. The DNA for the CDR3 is TGTGCCAGTAGTACTGACAGGGCCCAGACTGGGCAGTACTTC.

CDR3 DNA sequence: TGTGCCAGCAATCCTACTAGCGTCCAAGAGACCCAGTACTTC. It specifies CASNPTSVQETQYF. This chain links TRBV7-9 with TRBJ2-5; 7 bases fit TRBD2. J gave up 1 base and V 7 bases, and 6 bases lay outside the gene matches. CDR3 length equals 14 residues. Germline V gives CDR1 SEHNR, CDR2 FQNEAQ (reference sequence).

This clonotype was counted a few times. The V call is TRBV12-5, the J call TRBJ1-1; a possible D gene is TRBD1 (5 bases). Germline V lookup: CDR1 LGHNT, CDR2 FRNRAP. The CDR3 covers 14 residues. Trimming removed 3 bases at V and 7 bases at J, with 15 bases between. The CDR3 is CASGFEGPRSEAFF. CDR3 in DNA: TGTGCTAGTGGTTTTGAGGGACCTCGTAGTGAAGCTTTCTTT. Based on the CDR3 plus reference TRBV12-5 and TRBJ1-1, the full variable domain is DARVTQTPRHKVTEMGQEVTMRCQPILGHNTVFWYRQTMMQGLELLAYFRNRAPLDDSGMPKDRFSAEMPDATLATLKIQPSEPRDSAVYFCASGFEGPRSEAFFGQGTRLTVV.

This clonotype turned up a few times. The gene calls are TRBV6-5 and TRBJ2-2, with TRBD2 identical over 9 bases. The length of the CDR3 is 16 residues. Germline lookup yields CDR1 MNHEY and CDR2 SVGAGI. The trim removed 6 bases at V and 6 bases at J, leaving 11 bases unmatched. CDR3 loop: CASRRSRGGTAGELFF. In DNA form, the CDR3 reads TGTGCCAGCAGGCGGTCGCGGGGGGGCACGGCCGGGGAGCTGTTTTTT.

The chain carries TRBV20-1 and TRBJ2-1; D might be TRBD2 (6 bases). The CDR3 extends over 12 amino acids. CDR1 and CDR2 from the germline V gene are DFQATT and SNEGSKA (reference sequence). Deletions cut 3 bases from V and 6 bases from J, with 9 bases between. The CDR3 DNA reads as TGCAGTGCTAGTCGGGGAGGCAATGAGCAGTTCTTC. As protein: CSASRGGNEQFF.

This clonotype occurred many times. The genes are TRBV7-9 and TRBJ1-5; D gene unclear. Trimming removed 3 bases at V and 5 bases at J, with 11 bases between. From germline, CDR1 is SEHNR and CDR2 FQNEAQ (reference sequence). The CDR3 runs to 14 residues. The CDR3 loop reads CASSLEGMDQPQHF. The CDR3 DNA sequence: TGTGCCAGCAGCTTGGAGGGAATGGATCAGCCCCAGCATTTT.

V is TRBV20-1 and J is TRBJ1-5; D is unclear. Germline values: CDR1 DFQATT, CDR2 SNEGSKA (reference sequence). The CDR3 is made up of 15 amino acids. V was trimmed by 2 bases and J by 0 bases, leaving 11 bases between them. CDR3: CSARRHYYSNQPQHF. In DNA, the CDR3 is TGCAGTGCTAGACGACACTATTATAGCAATCAGCCCCAGCATTTT.

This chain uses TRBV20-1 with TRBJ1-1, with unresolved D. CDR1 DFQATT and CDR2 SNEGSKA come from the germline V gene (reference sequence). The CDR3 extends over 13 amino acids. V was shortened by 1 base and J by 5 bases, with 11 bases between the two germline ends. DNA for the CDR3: TGCAGTGCTAGAGTCCGGGATGAGACTGAAGCTTTCTTT. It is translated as CSARVRDETEAFF.

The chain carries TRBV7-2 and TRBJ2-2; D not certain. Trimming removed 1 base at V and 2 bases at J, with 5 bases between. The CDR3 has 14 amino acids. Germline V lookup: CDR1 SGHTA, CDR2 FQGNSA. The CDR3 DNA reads TGTGCCAGCAGCTTAGGTTATAACACCGGGGAGCTGTTTTTT. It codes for CASSLGYNTGELFF.

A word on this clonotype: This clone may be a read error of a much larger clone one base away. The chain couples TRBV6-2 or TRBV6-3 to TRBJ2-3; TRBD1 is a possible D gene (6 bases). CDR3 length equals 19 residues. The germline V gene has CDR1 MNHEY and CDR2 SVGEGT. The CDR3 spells CVSSYRDTERLEITDTQYF. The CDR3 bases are TGTGTCAGCAGTTACAGGGACACCGAGCGACTGGAAATCACAGATACGCAGTATTTT.